The rows below give T cell receptor beta chains drawn from one sample of a study of blood T cells in healthy people across ages. TCRdb itself ran the 5' RACE reads through MiXCR, one entry per CDR3 protein. The profile shows approximately 780,000 distinct CDR3 sequences, around a quarter of them singletons. The sample was also linked to a second study, of T cells of mothers and their children.

The sequenced sample was blood. These TCRs come from a boy younger than 18 in good health. Each CDR3 is given with its conserved first and last residue. D genes are given only for firm matches. A row's size may be missing; if present it is once, few, many or a size class.

d_call,j_call,clone_size,v_call,cdr3_nt,cdr3_aa
TRBD2,TRBJ2-3,-,TRBV4-1,TGCGCCAGCAGCCAAGCTGGCGGGGGGAGCACAGATACGCAGTATTTT,CASSQAGGGSTDTQYF
-,TRBJ2-7,-,TRBV6-5,TGTGCCAGCAGTTACTCGAAACAGACCTACGAGCAGTACTTC,CASSYSKQTYEQYF
-,TRBJ1-2,once,TRBV15,TGTGCCACCAGTGCAGGGACCGCGGACTATGGCTACACCTTC,CATSAGTADYGYTF
-,TRBJ1-1,-,TRBV6-5,TGTGCCAGCAGTTACTCTTTTTTTTCGGGTGCCCCGGAATCCCGTCCTGAAGCTTTCTTT,CASSYSFFSGAPESRPEAFF
-,TRBJ1-2,few,TRBV7-8,TGTGCCAGCAGCTCACGAGGGCCTGGCTACACCTTC,CASSSRGPGYTF
-,TRBJ2-5,few,TRBV29-1,TGCGGCGCTTTGTACACGGAGGAGACCCAGTACTTC,CGALYTEETQYF
TRBD1,TRBJ2-7,few,TRBV14,TGTGCCAGCAGCCCAAGCGGTTCAAATAGGGGGCTGTGGGAGCAGTACTTC,CASSPSGSNRGLWEQYF
-,TRBJ1-5,-,TRBV28,TGTGCCAGCAGTTTCGTAAGGGGGGGCCGGAGCACAGATACGCAGCATTTT,CASSFVRGGRSTDTQHF
TRBD2,TRBJ2-1,few,TRBV3-1,TGTGCCAGCAGCCAAGGTCTCTGGCGGGGGGGTATAAATGAGCAGTTCTTC,CASSQGLWRGGINEQFF
TRBD1,TRBJ2-5,-,TRBV5-6,TGTGCCAGCAGCCCGATGACAGGGGAGGTCCGGGAGACCCAGTACTTC,CASSPMTGEVRETQYF
TRBD2,TRBJ2-4,-,TRBV6-6,TGTGCCAGCAGTCCCGGGGGGGCGGAAAACATTCAGTACTTC,CASSPGGAENIQYF
-,TRBJ1-4,once,TRBV12-3/TRBV12-4,TGTGCCAGCACCACTCGACGATCTGAAAAACTGTTTTTT,CASTTRRSEKLFF
TRBD1,TRBJ2-1,few,TRBV2,TGTGCCAGCAGGAACAGGGGACATGAGCAGTTCTTC,CASRNRGHEQFF
TRBD1,TRBJ1-2,-,TRBV30,TGTGCCTTGATTAGGACAGGGGCCTATGGCTACACCTTC,CALIRTGAYGYTF
-,TRBJ1-4,few,TRBV20-1,TGCAGTGCTAGAGATCCCCGGGCTATAGAAAAACTGTTTTTT,CSARDPRAIEKLFF
-,TRBJ2-5,few,TRBV6-4,TGTGCCAGCAGTCCATTTTGGGGAGAGACCCAGTACTTC,CASSPFWGETQYF
-,TRBJ2-7,-,TRBV6-2/TRBV6-3,TGTGCCAGCGGCCCCCCGGGACGGCCGTCCTACGAGCAGTACTTC,CASGPPGRPSYEQYF
-,TRBJ2-7,few,TRBV10-3,TGTGCCATCAGCTCTGCCTTGGGACCCCAGACTTTAAGTACAACCTACGAGCAGTACTTC,CAISSALGPQTLSTTYEQYF
TRBD2,TRBJ2-3,-,TRBV20-1,TGCAGTGCTAGAGAACTAGCGGGGGGGCAGACAGATACGCAGTATTTT,CSARELAGGQTDTQYF
TRBD2,TRBJ2-5,-,TRBV6-1,TGTGCCAGCAGGGGACTAGCGGAAGAGACCCAGTACTTC,CASRGLAEETQYF
-,TRBJ2-7,few,TRBV3-1,TGTGCCAGCAGCCAAGACGAGTCGGGGGGCAGATCCTACGAGCAGTACTTC,CASSQDESGGRSYEQYF
-,TRBJ2-4,-,TRBV29-1,TGCAGCGTTGTGAAACGCGTAACCGGGTTGCTGGAAAACATTCAGTACTTC,CSVVKRVTGLLENIQYF
-,TRBJ2-5,-,TRBV2,TGTGCCAGCACCACTCGTGGGGGAGGAGAGACCCAGTACTTC,CASTTRGGGETQYF
-,TRBJ2-1,few,TRBV7-2,TGTGCCAGCAGCTTAGAACGGGATCACAATGAGCAGTTCTTC,CASSLERDHNEQFF
-,TRBJ1-2,-,TRBV2,TGTGCCAGCAGTGACCCTGGTCCACAGGACTATGGCTACACCTTC,CASSDPGPQDYGYTF